This T cell receptor beta chain derives from a study of T cell responses to AZD1222 COVID-19 vaccine. V gave up 4 bases and J gave up 4 bases, with 11 bases separating them. The CDR3 loop spans 13 amino acids. Germline V CDR1 and CDR2: SGDLS, YYNGEE. Method: immunoSEQ multiplex PCR; TCRdb's copy keeps in-frame clones and lacks some. The table has tens of thousands of clones, around four fifths seen once. This receptor was obtained from an adult in good health. The rearrangement uses TRBV9 and TRBJ2-5; D remains unclear. The sample in question was peripheral blood, obtained on day 0 of MenACWY control vaccination. The CDR3 here is CASSRGSGETQYF. The CDR3 bases are TGTGCCAGCAGCCGTGGGTCTGGAGAGACCCAGTACTTC.